What follows describes a single T cell receptor (beta chain). Its antigen is not known. The record originates from a study of cytomegalovirus exposure and HLA in healthy donors. PCR amplification relied on 60 Vbeta primers (plus 13 Jbeta primers). Here immunoSEQ multiplex PCR was the method, and the copy in TCRdb shows in-frame clones only, minus some. The sample lists 150,000 to 200,000 clones; roughly four fifths were seen once. Study-level findings and limits: Later work showed greater clonal expansion in HLA-associated TCR beta chains than in equally common others. What a later analysis reportedly showed was that an Asian-associated ancestry cluster had fewer N-insertions than the 666-donor mean. One variant, a missense change in DCLRE1C, was linked in a later analysis to TCR beta V- and J-gene trimming.

Germline values: CDR1 MNHNS, CDR2 SASEGT. V was clipped by 7 bases and J by 5 bases, with 14 bases between them. The length of the CDR3 is 13 residues. Donors in the study were healthy people who gave bone marrow. Sequencing input: PBMCs. V usage is TRBV6-1 and J usage is TRBJ1-1; D unresolved. The sequence derives from a young woman in good health and CMV-seropositive. This CDR3 is CASTAAWRTEAFF. DNA of the CDR3: TGTGCCAGCACCGCAGCCTGGCGGACTGAAGCTTTCTTT.